This passage covers 32 T cell receptor beta chains from one sample sequenced in a study of blood T cell repertoires in COVID-19 (dated by TCRdb to the early 2020s). To prepare the library, the immunoSEQ multiplex PCR assay was applied. TCRdb provides this immuneACCESS table in a form limited to in-frame rearrangements. Some clones are lacking; in checked studies, under half of them reflect an unresolved V gene, and why the rest are absent is not known. The sample table lists 150,000 to 200,000 clones, 80% of them with a count of one. Clones ranked in the top ten supply approximately 6.2% of the sample. Sequenced: peripheral blood. Receptors were obtained from a man in his sixties or seventies with active or convalescent COVID-19.

V and J are TRBV5-6 and TRBJ1-2; a possible D gene is TRBD1 (5 bases). Germline assignment: CDR1 SGHDT and CDR2 YYEEEE. Trimming removed 0 bases from V and 3 bases from J, with 15 bases in between. CDR3 length: 16 residues. The CDR3 here is CASSLASGRVDYGYTF. In DNA form, the CDR3 reads TGTGCCAGCAGCTTGGCCTCCGGCAGGGTCGACTATGGCTACACCTTC.

This clone was counted a single time. Other DNA sequences in this specimen translate into the identical CDR3. The chain combines TRBV9 with TRBJ1-6; 7 positions agree with TRBD1. This CDR3 spans 14 amino acids. The ends lost 3 bases at V and 6 bases at J; junction bases unmatched: 3. CDR1 SGDLS and CDR2 YYNGEE come from the germline V gene. This CDR3 reads CASSAGQRNSPLHF. CDR3 sequence (DNA): TGTGCCAGCAGCGCGGGACAGCGTAATTCACCCCTCCACTTT.

The chain is built from TRBV27 and TRBJ1-1; tentative D call: TRBD1 (5 bases). CDR3 length: 13 amino acids. V was pared by 5 bases and J by 3 bases, with 10 bases between. Germline assignment: CDR1 MNHEY and CDR2 SMNVEV (reference sequence). CDR3 in amino acids: CASSRRGHTEAFF. The CDR3 DNA reads as TGTGCCAGCAGTAGAAGGGGTCACACTGAAGCTTTCTTT.

The chain recombines TRBV3-1 (or the pseudogene TRBV3-2) with TRBJ1-2, with unresolved D. V was shortened by 0 bases and J by 1 base, with 9 bases between the two germline ends. This CDR3 comprises 15 residues. Looked up from germline, CDR1 is LGHDT and CDR2 is YNNKEL (reference sequence). CDR3 loop: CASSQDEPVNYGYTF. For the CDR3, the DNA is TGTGCCAGCAGCCAAGATGAGCCGGTTAACTATGGCTACACCTTC.

The genes are TRBV4-1 and TRBJ1-4; D is unclear. The CDR3 consists of 14 residues. The germline V gene has CDR1 MGHRA and CDR2 YSYEKL. V was shortened by 5 bases and J by 2 bases, with 9 bases between the two germline ends. This chain's CDR3 is CASSVRDTNEKLFF. The CDR3 region has the DNA TGCGCCAGCAGCGTCCGGGATACTAATGAAAAACTGTTTTTT.

The rearrangement uses TRBV3-1 (or the pseudogene TRBV3-2) and TRBJ2-7, with TRBD1 as a possible D gene (5 bases). The V and J ends lost 0 bases and 3 bases respectively, with 15 bases between them. Germline V gene lookup returns CDR1 LGHDT and CDR2 YNNKEL (reference sequence). CDR3 length: 16 residues. DNA for the CDR3: TGTGCCAGCAGCCAAGATCTGGTTGGGGCAGGCTACGAGCAGTACTTC. Amino acid sequence: CASSQDLVGAGYEQYF.

The V call is TRBV18, the J call TRBJ2-7; D is unclear. CDR1 and CDR2 from the germline V gene are KGHSH and LQKENI. V lost 3 bases and J lost 0, with 9 bases in between. This CDR3 has 14 amino acids. CDR3 nucleotides: TGTGCCAGCTCACCTAACTGGAGCTCCTACGAGCAGTACTTC. The encoded protein is CASSPNWSSYEQYF.

V and J are TRBV30 and TRBJ1-3, with a possible D match to TRBD1 (6 bases). This CDR3 is 12 amino acids long. CDR1 GTSNPN and CDR2 SVGIG come from the germline V gene (reference sequence). Deletions cut 4 bases from V and 7 bases from J, with 11 bases between. Here the CDR3 DNA reads TGTGCCTGGAACAGGGAAGGGAACACCATATATTTT. It translates to CAWNREGNTIYF.

J is TRBJ1-1 and V is TRBV21-1; TRBD1 is the table's D call, not checked against the DNA. TRBV21-1 is a known pseudogene. This CDR3 has 18 amino acids. CDR3: CASSNWSNWQGIRTEAFF. The CDR3 coding sequence is TGTGCCAGCAGCAATTGGAGTAATTGGCAGGGGATACGTACTGAAGCTTTCTTT.

J is TRBJ2-7 and V is TRBV3-1 (or the pseudogene TRBV3-2), with TRBD2 identical over 9 bases. The length of the CDR3 is 15 residues. Trimming at V came to 0 bases and at J to 6 bases, leaving 6 bases not matched to a gene. Germline lookup yields CDR1 LGHDT and CDR2 YNNKEL (reference sequence). The CDR3 region is CASSQDRLAGSEQYF. The CDR3 DNA follows: TGTGCCAGCAGCCAAGACCGGCTAGCGGGAAGCGAGCAGTACTTC.

The genes are TRBV18 and TRBJ2-6; TRBD1 matches at 9 bases. Trimming at V came to 2 bases and at J to 0 bases, leaving 8 bases not matched to a gene. The CDR3 sequence is 19 residues long. Germline CDR1 reads KGHSH; CDR2 reads LQKENI. CDR3 nucleotides: TGTGCCAGCTCACCAGGGACAGGGAGGGAACTCTCTGGGGCCAACGTCCTGACTTTC. Protein: CASSPGTGRELSGANVLTF.

The rearrangement joins TRBV28 to TRBJ2-7; 10 positions match TRBD1. Per germline, CDR1 MDHEN and CDR2 SYDVKM. The trim removed 6 bases at V and 0 bases at J, leaving 11 bases unmatched. The CDR3 loop spans 17 amino acids. The CDR3 spells CASSPPAGQGSSYEQYF. CDR3 coding DNA: TGTGCCAGCAGCCCACCGGCGGGACAGGGGTCCTCCTACGAGCAGTACTTC.

This chain links TRBV14 with TRBJ1-6; D unresolved. The V end was cut by 0 bases, the J end by 12 bases, with 9 bases between. Germline CDR1 reads SGHDN; CDR2 reads FVKESK. The CDR3 is made up of 13 amino acids. The CDR3 nucleotides read TGTGCCAGCAGCCAAGATCGGTTATTACCCCTCCACTTT. It codes for CASSQDRLLPLHF.

The chain joins TRBV6-5 to TRBJ2-2; TRBD1 matches at 7 bases. Trimming removed 2 bases from V and 1 base from J; junction bases left unmatched: 1. The CDR3 has 15 residues. Per the germline V gene, CDR1 is MNHEY and CDR2 is SVGAGI. The CDR3 region has the DNA TGTGCCAGCAGTTACAGGGGGCTGAACACCGGGGAGCTGTTTTTT. It encodes CASSYRGLNTGELFF.

J is TRBJ1-2 and V is TRBV5-1, with D hard to call. There are 14 residues in the CDR3. V lost 0 bases and J lost 8, with 14 bases in between. Germline V gives CDR1 SGHRS, CDR2 YFSETQ. The CDR3 region is CASSLVAHDGGYTF. Here the CDR3 DNA reads TGCGCCAGCAGCTTGGTAGCTCATGATGGGGGCTACACCTTC.

The chain is built from TRBV9 and TRBJ1-3, with no clear D. The germline CDR1 and CDR2 sequences are SGDLS and YYNGEE. V was shortened by 0 bases and J by 2 bases, with 6 bases between the two germline ends. This CDR3 has 14 amino acids. The CDR3 loop reads CASSVAGTGNTIYF. In nucleotides, the CDR3 is TGTGCCAGCAGCGTAGCAGGTACTGGAAACACCATATATTTT.

This clone appeared a single time. The gene calls are TRBV5-8 and TRBJ2-1; 7 nucleotides match TRBD2. CDR1 is SGHTS, CDR2 YDEGEE, per germline. The ends lost 2 bases at V and 8 bases at J; junction bases unmatched: 10. The length of the CDR3 is 15 residues. The CDR3 spells CASSLETSPSDEQFF. CDR3 nucleotide sequence: TGTGCCAGCAGCTTAGAGACTAGCCCGTCGGATGAGCAGTTCTTC.

The genes are TRBV10-2 and TRBJ1-2; D is unclear. Between the trimmed V and J ends, which lost 2 bases and 4 bases, there was a span of 8 bases. Germline V CDR1 and CDR2: WSHSY, SAAADI. The CDR3 is 13 amino acids. CDR3 sequence: CASSEAVSYGYTF. The CDR3 coding sequence is TGCGCCAGCAGTGAGGCAGTCAGCTATGGCTACACCTTC.

This clone turned up a few times. The CDR3 reads CASSSSGSFGETQYF. CDR3 sequence (DNA): TGTGCCAGCAGCTCTAGCGGGAGTTTCGGAGAGACCCAGTACTTC. This chain uses TRBV5-4 with TRBJ2-5; 10 positions match TRBD2. Per germline, CDR1 SGHNT and CDR2 YYREEE (reference sequence). The V gene end was trimmed by 3 bases and the J gene end by 4 bases; junction bases not matched to a gene: 6. The CDR3 consists of 15 residues.

The chain links TRBV10-3 to TRBJ2-5; 8 bases line up with TRBD1. In germline, CDR1 is ENHRY, CDR2 SYGVKD. The CDR3 spans 16 residues. Germline trimming cut 8 bases from V and 1 base from J; bases unmatched to any gene: 12. For the CDR3, the DNA is TGTGCCATCGCTCCGGTAACAGGACAGGGCCAAGAGACCCAGTACTTC. It is translated as CAIAPVTGQGQETQYF.

The chain joins TRBV5-1 to TRBJ1-6, with a weak D call TRBD1 (6 bases). CDR3 length: 13 residues. Germline V gives CDR1 SGHRS, CDR2 YFSETQ. The germline V and J ends were trimmed by 3 bases and 7 bases, with 8 bases remaining between them. CDR3 amino acids: CASSYDRNSPLHF. The CDR3 DNA reads as TGCGCCAGCAGCTACGACAGGAATTCACCCCTCCACTTT.

This chain uses TRBV24-1 with TRBJ2-7; TRBD1 aligns across 7 bases. CDR3 size: 13 residues. From germline, CDR1 is KGHDR and CDR2 SFDVKD. J gave up 5 bases and V 3 bases, and 3 bases lay outside the gene matches. The CDR3: CATSDATGDEQYF. The CDR3 DNA reads TGTGCCACCAGTGATGCAACAGGGGACGAGCAGTACTTC.

This rearrangement joins TRBV28 to TRBJ1-6; 7 nucleotides align to TRBD1. The germline CDR1 and CDR2 sequences are MDHEN and SYDVKM. Unmatched junction bases numbered 9, after V lost 5 bases and J lost 2 bases. The length of the CDR3 is 17 residues. CDR3 sequence (DNA): TGTGCCAGCAGTCCCCAGGGACAGCTCGCCTATAATTCACCCCTCCACTTT. This translates into CASSPQGQLAYNSPLHF.

The chain recombines TRBV19 with TRBJ1-1; the match to TRBD1 covers 7 bases. The V gene's germline CDR1 is LNHDA and CDR2 SQIVND (reference sequence). The CDR3 is 14 amino acids. V lost 5 bases, J lost 1 base, and 4 bases stayed unmatched. For the CDR3, the DNA is TGTGCCAGTAGTTTCGACAGGGCGAACACTGAAGCTTTCTTT. Protein: CASSFDRANTEAFF.

This clone was observed a few times. The chain combines TRBV10-2 with TRBJ2-2; D perhaps matches TRBD1 (6 bases). This CDR3 comprises 16 residues. Trimming left V 8 bases short and J 5 bases short, with 21 bases between. CDR1 is WSHSY and CDR2 is SAAADI in the germline V gene. DNA for the CDR3: TGCGCCAGCCGAGATGAACGGACAGTTGCAACCGGGGAGCTGTTTTTT. This encodes CASRDERTVATGELFF.

A single count supports this clone. The chain links TRBV12-3 or TRBV12-4 to TRBJ2-4; D remains ambiguous. The CDR3 is 13 amino acids. The V end was cut by 5 bases, the J end by 5 bases, with 10 bases between. Here the CDR3 DNA reads TGTGCCAGCAGTCCCGGTCCGGAAAACATTCAGTACTTC. Translated, it gives CASSPGPENIQYF.

This sequence joins TRBV6-5 and TRBJ1-1, with 7 bases aligning to TRBD1. CDR1 and CDR2 (germline): MNHEY, SVGAGI. The CDR3 consists of 12 residues. V was clipped by 2 bases and J by 7 bases; unmatched bases: 1. The CDR3: CASSYRDSEAFF. The CDR3 DNA reads TGTGCCAGCAGTTACCGGGACAGTGAAGCTTTCTTT.

The chain combines TRBV19 with TRBJ1-2; 9 nucleotides align to TRBD1. The CDR3 extends over 17 amino acids. The ends lost 8 bases at V and 4 bases at J; junction bases unmatched: 17. Per the germline V gene, CDR1 is LNHDA and CDR2 is SQIVND (reference sequence). The CDR3 loop reads CASRRWEQGAQSYGYTF. Here the CDR3 DNA reads TGTGCCAGTCGCAGGTGGGAACAGGGGGCGCAGAGCTATGGCTACACCTTC.

The rearrangement joins TRBV6-6 to TRBJ2-1, with D tentatively TRBD2 (6 bases). The CDR3 runs to 16 residues. Germline CDR1 and CDR2: MNHNY and SVGAGI (reference sequence). Trimming took off 4 bases at V and 7 bases at J, with 20 bases between the two ends. The CDR3, as DNA: TGTGCCAGCAGTTCCTCAAGCGGGCCGGCAGGGAATGAGCAGTTCTTC. This codes for CASSSSSGPAGNEQFF.

The V and J genes are TRBV18 and TRBJ1-4, with a possible D match to TRBD1 (6 bases). Germline lookup yields CDR1 KGHSH and CDR2 LQKENI. The CDR3 runs 15 residues. The V end was cut by 6 bases, the J end by 8 bases, with 19 bases between. CDR3 amino acids: CASSPTTGFGEKLFF. For the CDR3, the DNA is TGTGCCAGCTCCCCCACCACAGGGTTCGGCGAAAAACTGTTTTTT.

This clone was detected a few times. The gene calls are TRBV14 and TRBJ1-4; D is unclear. Germline V CDR1 and CDR2: SGHDN, FVKESK. The CDR3 consists of 12 residues. V shed 4 bases and J shed 8 bases, with 8 bases lying between them. The chain's CDR3 is CASSPRGEKLFF. The CDR3 DNA sequence: TGTGCCAGCAGCCCACGCGGAGAAAAACTGTTTTTT. The full variable domain, with the rest looked up from reference TRBV14 and TRBJ1-4, is EAGVTQFPSHSVIEKGQTVTLRCDPISGHDNLYWYRRVMGKEIKFLLHFVKESKQDESGMPNNRFLAERTGGTYSTLKVQPAELEDSGVYFCASSPRGEKLFFGSGTQLSVL.

The chain has TRBV5-1 and TRBJ1-4; 9 nucleotides line up with TRBD1. The CDR3 sequence is 17 residues long. CDR1 and CDR2 from the germline V gene are SGHRS and YFSETQ. V trimming: 7 bases; J trimming: 8 bases; junction bases outside the gene matches: 18. CDR3 residues: CASDDKQTGGSGEKLFF. The CDR3 nucleotides are TGCGCCAGCGACGATAAACAAACAGGGGGCTCCGGAGAAAAACTGTTTTTT.